This TCR beta chain derives from a study of blood T cell repertoires in COVID-19. Study details: There were acute and convalescent COVID-19 samples, and they came from the United States, Italy and Spain. In each case, the material was cDNA or gDNA derived from T cells, B-cell-depleted T cells, or PBMCs.

In germline, CDR1 is SGHRS, CDR2 YFSETQ. The CDR3 runs to 16 residues. V shed 3 bases and J 4 bases; nucleotides not matched to a gene: 9. Original processing notes: Counts of nucleated cells, estimated from reference gene primer amplification, were obtained. Some clones are missing from TCRdb's copy, which holds only in-frame ones; the method was immunoSEQ multiplex PCR. V and J calls and clone size follow that table, whereas D and trimming were derived from the DNA. The sample records some 200,000 clones, roughly 80% being singletons. Sequenced: PBMCs or T cells enriched from blood (not recorded which). V gene TRBV5-1 combines with J gene TRBJ2-1; 8 bases agree with TRBD2. This receptor was obtained from a woman aged 40 to 50 with acute COVID-19. For the CDR3, the DNA is TGCGCCAGCAGCTCGAGCGGGAGTGGGATTTACAATGAGCAGTTCTTC. Residues: CASSSSGSGIYNEQFF.